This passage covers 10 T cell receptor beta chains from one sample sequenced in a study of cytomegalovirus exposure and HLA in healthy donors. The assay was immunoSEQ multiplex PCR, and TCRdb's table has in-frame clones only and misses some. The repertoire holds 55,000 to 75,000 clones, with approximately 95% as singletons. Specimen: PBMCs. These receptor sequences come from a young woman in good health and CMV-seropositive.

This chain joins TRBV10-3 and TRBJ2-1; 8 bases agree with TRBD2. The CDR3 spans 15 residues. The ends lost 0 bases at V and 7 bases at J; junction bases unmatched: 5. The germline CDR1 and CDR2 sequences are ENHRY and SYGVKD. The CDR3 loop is CAISESVIAGNEQFF. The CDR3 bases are TGTGCCATCAGTGAGTCTGTGATAGCGGGGAATGAGCAGTTCTTC.

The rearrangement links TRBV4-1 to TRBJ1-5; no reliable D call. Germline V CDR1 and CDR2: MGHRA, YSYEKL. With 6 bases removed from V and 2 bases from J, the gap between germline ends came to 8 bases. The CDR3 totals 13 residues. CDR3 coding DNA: TGCGCCAGCAGTCTCCGGGGCAATCAGCCCCAGCATTTT. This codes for CASSLRGNQPQHF.

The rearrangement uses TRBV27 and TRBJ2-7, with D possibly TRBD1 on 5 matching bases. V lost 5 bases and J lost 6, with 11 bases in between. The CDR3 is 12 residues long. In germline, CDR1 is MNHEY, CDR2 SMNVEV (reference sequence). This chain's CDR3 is CASSLGQGEQYF. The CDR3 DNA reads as TGTGCCAGCAGTCTGGGCCAGGGCGAGCAGTACTTC.

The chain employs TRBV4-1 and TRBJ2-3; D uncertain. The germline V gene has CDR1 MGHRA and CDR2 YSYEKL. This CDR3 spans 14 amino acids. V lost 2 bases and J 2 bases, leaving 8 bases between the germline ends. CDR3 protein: CASSQQLDTDTQYF. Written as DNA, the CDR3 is TGCGCCAGCAGCCAACAGCTAGACACAGATACGCAGTATTTT.

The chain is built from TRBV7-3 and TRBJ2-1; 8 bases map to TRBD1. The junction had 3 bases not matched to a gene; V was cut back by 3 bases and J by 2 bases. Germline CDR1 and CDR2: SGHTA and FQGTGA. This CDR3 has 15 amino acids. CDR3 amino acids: CASSFDRGAYNEQFF. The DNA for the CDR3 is TGTGCCAGCAGCTTTGACAGGGGAGCCTACAATGAGCAGTTCTTC.

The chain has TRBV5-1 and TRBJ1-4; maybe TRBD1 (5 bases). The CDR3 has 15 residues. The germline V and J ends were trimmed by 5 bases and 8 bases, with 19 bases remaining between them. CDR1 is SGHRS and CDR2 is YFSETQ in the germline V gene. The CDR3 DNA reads TGCGCCAGCAGTTTAGATCCAGGGTTAGAAGAAAAACTGTTTTTT. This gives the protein CASSLDPGLEEKLFF.

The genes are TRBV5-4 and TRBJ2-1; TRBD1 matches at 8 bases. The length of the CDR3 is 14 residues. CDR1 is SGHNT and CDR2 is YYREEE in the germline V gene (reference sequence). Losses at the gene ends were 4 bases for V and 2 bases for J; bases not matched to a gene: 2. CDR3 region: CASSMGQAYNEQFF. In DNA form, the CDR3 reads TGTGCCAGCAGCATGGGACAGGCCTACAATGAGCAGTTCTTC.

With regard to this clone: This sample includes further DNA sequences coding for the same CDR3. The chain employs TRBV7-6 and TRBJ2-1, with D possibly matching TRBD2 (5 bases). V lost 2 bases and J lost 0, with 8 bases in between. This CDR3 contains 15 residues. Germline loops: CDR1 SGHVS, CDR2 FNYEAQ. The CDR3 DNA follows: TGTGCCAGCAGCTTATCGGGGAGCTCCTACAATGAGCAGTTCTTC. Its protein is CASSLSGSSYNEQFF.

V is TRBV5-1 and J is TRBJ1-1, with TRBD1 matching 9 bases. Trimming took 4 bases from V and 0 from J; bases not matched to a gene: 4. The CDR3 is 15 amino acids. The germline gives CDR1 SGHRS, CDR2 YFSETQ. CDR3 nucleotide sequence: TGCGCCAGCAGCGGCGGGACAGGGATGAACACTGAAGCTTTCTTT. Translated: CASSGGTGMNTEAFF.

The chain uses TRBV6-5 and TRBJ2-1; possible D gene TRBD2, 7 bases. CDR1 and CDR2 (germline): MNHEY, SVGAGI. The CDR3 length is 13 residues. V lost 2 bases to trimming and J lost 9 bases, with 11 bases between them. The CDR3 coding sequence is TGTGCCAGCAGTTACGAGGGAGGGGGTGAGCAGTTCTTC. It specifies CASSYEGGGEQFF.